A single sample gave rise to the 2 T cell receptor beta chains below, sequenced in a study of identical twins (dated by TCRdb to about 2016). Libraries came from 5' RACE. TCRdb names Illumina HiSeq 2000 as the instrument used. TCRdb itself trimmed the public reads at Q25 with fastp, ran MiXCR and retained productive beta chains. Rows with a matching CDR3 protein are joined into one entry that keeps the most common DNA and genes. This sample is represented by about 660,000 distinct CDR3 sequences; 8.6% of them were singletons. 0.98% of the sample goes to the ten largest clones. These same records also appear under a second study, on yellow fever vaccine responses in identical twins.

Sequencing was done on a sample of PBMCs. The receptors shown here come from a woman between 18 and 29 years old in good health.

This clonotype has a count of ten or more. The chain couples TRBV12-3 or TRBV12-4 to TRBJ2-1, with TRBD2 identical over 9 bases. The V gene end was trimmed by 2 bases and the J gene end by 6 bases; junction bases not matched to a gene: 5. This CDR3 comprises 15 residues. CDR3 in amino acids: CASSLRASGANEQFF. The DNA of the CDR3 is TGTGCCAGCAGTTTAAGGGCTAGCGGGGCCAATGAGCAGTTCTTC.

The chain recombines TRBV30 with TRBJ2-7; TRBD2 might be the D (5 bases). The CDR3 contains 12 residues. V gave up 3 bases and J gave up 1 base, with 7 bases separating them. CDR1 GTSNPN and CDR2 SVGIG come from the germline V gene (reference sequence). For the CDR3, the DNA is TGTGCCTGGAGAGGACTTTCCTACGAGCAGTACTTC. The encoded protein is CAWRGLSYEQYF.